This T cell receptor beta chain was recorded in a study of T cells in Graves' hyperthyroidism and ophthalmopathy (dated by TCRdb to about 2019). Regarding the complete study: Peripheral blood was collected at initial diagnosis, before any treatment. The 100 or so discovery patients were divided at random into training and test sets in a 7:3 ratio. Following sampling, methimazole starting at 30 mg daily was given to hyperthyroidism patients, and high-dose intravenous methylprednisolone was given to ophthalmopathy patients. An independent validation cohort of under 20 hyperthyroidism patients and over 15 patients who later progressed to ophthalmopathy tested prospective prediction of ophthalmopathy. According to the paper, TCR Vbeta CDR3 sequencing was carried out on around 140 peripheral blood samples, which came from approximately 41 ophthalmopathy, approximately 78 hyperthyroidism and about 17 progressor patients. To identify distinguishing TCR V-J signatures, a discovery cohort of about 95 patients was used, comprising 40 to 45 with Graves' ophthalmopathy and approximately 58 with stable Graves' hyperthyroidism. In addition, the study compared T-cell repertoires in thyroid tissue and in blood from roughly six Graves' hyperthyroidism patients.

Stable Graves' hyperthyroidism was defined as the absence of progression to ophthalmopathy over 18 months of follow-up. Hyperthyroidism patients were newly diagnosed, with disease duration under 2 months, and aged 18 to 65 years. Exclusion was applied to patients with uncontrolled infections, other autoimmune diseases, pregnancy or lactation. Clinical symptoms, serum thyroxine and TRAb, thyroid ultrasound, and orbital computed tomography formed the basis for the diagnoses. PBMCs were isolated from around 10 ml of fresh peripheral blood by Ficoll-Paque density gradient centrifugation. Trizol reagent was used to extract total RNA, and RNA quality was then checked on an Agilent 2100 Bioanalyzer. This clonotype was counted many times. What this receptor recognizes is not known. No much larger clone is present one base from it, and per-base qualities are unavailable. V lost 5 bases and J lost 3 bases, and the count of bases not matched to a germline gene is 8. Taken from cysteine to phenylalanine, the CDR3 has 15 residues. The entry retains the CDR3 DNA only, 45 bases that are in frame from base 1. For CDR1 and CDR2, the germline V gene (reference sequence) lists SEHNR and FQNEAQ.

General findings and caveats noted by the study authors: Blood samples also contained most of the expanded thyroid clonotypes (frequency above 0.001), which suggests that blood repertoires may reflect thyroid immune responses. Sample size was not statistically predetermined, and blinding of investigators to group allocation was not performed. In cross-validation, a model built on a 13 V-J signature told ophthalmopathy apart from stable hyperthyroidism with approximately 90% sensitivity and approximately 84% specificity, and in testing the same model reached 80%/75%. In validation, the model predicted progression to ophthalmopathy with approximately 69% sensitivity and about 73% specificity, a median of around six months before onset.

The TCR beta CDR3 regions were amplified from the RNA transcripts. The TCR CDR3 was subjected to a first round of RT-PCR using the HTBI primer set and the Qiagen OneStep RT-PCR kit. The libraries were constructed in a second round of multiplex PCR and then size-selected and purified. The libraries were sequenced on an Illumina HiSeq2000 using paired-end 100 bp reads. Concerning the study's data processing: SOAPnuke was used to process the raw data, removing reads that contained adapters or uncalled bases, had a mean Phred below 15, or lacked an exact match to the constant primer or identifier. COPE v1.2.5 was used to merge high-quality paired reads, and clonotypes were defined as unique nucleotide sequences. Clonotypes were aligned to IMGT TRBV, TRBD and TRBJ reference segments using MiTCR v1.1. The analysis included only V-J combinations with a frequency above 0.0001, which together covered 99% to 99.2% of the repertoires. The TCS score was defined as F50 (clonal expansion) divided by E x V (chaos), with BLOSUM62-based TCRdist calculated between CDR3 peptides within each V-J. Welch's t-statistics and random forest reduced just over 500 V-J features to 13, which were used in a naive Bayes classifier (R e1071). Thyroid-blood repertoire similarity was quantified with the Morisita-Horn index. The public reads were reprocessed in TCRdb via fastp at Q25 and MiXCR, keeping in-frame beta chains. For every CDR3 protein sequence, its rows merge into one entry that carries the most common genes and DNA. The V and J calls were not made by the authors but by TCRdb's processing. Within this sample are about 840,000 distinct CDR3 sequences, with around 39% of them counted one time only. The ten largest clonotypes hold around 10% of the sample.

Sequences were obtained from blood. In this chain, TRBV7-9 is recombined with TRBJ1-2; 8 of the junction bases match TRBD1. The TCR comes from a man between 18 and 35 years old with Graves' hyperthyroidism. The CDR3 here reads CASSTDRVTDYGYTF. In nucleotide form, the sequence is TGTGCCAGCAGCACGGACAGGGTCACGGACTATGGCTACACCTTC. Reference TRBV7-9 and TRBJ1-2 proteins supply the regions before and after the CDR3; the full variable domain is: DTGVSQNPRHKITKRGQNVTFRCDPISEHNRLYWYRQTLGQGPEFLTYFQNEAQLEKSRLLSDRFSAERPKGSFSTLEIQRTEQGDSAMYLCASSTDRVTDYGYTFGSGTRLTVV.